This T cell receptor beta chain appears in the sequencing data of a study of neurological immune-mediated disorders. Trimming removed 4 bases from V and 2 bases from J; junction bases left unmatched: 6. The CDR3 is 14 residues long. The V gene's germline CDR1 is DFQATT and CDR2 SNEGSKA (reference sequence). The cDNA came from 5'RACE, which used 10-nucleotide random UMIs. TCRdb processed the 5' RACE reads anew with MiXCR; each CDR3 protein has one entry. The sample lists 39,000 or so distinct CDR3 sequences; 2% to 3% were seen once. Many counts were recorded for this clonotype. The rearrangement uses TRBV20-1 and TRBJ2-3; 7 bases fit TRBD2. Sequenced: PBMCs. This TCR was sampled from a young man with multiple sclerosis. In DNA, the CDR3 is TGCAGTGCTACCGGGACTACCTTCACAGATACGCAGTATTTT. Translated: CSATGTTFTDTQYF.